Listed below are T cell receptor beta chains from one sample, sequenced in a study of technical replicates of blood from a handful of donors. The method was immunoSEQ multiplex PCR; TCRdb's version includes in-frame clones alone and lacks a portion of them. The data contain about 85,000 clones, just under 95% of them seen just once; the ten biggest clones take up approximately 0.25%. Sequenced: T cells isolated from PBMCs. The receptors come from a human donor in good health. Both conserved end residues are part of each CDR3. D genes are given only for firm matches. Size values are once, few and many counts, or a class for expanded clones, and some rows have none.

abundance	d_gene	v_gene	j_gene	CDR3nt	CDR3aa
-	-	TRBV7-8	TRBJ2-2	TGTGCCAGCGCCACAGGGTCCGGGGAGCTGTTTTTT	CASATGSGELFF
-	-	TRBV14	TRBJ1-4	TGTGCCAGCAGCCGTGCTCCGGATGAAAAACTGTTTTTT	CASSRAPDEKLFF
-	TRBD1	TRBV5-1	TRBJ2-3	TGCGCCAGCAGCCCGGACAGGGGGGGTGATACGCAGTATTTT	CASSPDRGGDTQYF
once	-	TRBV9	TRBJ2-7	TGTGCCAGCAGAAATGGAGGGAGTTTGTACGAGCAGTACTTC	CASRNGGSLYEQYF
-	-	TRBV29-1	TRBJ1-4	TGCAGCGTTTGGGGGGATGAAAAACTGTTTTTT	CSVWGDEKLFF
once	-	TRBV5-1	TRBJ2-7	TGCGCCAGCAGCTCGAACAGTGATAGTTCCTACGAGCAGTACTTC	CASSSNSDSSYEQYF
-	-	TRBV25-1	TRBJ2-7	TGTGCCAGCAGTGAATTGGGGGCTCCGGGACAGAGGGGGGACGAGCAGTACTTC	CASSELGAPGQRGDEQYF
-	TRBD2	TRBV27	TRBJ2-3	TGTGCCAGCAGTTTAGGGGTCGGACTAGCGGAGACAGATACGCAGTATTTT	CASSLGVGLAETDTQYF
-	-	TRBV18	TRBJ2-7	TGTGCCAGCTCACCCACAGGGTACCCCTACGAGCAGTACTTC	CASSPTGYPYEQYF
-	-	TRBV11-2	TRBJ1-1	TGTGCCAGCAGCTTCCGGACAGATAGCCCTGAAGCTTTCTTT	CASSFRTDSPEAFF
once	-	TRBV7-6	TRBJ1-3	TGTGCCAGCAGCCCCAGGGGCCTCTCTGGAAACACCATATATTTT	CASSPRGLSGNTIYF
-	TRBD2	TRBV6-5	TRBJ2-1	TGTGCCAGCAGTCCAGCGGGGTTTTACAATGAGCAGTTCTTC	CASSPAGFYNEQFF
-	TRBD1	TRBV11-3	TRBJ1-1	TGTGCCAGCAGCTTAGGCAGTGGGACAGTGAACACTGAAGCTTTCTTT	CASSLGSGTVNTEAFF
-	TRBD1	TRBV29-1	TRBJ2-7	TGCAGCGTGAGGGACAGGGTGGGCCACGAGCAGTACTTC	CSVRDRVGHEQYF
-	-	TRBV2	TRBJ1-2	TGTGCCAGCATCAGTTCGGGAGGCTACACCTTC	CASISSGGYTF
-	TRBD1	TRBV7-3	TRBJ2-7	TGTGCCAGCAGCTCAGCACCGGGACAGGGGATCTACGAGCAGTACTTC	CASSSAPGQGIYEQYF
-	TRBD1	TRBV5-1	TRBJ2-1	TGCGCCAGCAGCCCCGGGGACAGGGGCCCCGTCAATGAGCAGTTCTTC	CASSPGDRGPVNEQFF
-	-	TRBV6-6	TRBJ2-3	TGTGCCAGCAGTTACCCGGACAGTTCAGATACGCAGTATTTT	CASSYPDSSDTQYF
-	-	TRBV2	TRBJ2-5	TGTGCCGTTCAGACAGGCACTTTCCAAGAGACCCAGTACTTC	CAVQTGTFQETQYF
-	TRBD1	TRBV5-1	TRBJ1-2	TGCGCCAGCAGCAGGGGACAGGGAAACTATGGCTACACCTTC	CASSRGQGNYGYTF
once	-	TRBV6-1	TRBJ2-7	TGTGCCAGCAGTGGGAACAGGGCCTACGAGCAGTACTTC	CASSGNRAYEQYF
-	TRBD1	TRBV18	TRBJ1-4	TGTGCCAGCTCAACTGACACCGGGACAGGATTTGAAAAACTGTTTTTT	CASSTDTGTGFEKLFF